The rows below give T cell receptor beta chains drawn from one sample of a study of T cells expressing NK-cell markers. One entry per CDR3 protein, without DNA, is what TCRdb gives after re-calling the 5' RACE reads. The ten top clones account for 7.3%, within a sample of 440,000 or so distinct CDR3 sequences. Specimen: blood T cells: a sorted CD56 or NKG2C T cell subset, CD4+ or CD8+ T cells, or bulk PBMC T cells (not recorded which). Source of these receptors: a woman between 18 and 75 years old in good health. Each CDR3 is given with its conserved first and last residue.

CDR3 | J | V
CASSEAGTLSYEQYF | TRBJ2-7 | TRBV6-1
CASSSKRSPYNEQFF | TRBJ2-1 | TRBV7-7
CASTEEGAGYEQYF | TRBJ2-7 | TRBV7-8
CASSRGLEETQYF | TRBJ2-5 | TRBV18
CSVEGPLEEFQQFF | TRBJ2-1 | TRBV29-1
CASSWTGNEAFF | TRBJ1-1 | TRBV12-3/TRBV12-4
CSARVLAVTDTQYF | TRBJ2-3 | TRBV20-1
CASSQDFQETQYF | TRBJ2-5 | TRBV4-3
CASRTAGGPAYEQYF | TRBJ2-7 | TRBV12-3/TRBV12-4
CASSLAMMEVVDTQYF | TRBJ2-3 | TRBV7-9
CAWSRTSGREQFF | TRBJ2-1 | TRBV30
CASTHGGTEAFF | TRBJ1-1 | TRBV12-3/TRBV12-4
CASSLGVRQGSADTQYF | TRBJ2-3 | TRBV5-1
CASRQGREQYF | TRBJ2-7 | TRBV10-2
CATSVDAGVKNIQYF | TRBJ2-4 | TRBV15
CASSPSDRGSTNEKLFF | TRBJ1-4 | TRBV4-2
CASSKDHGERVVSNQPQHF | TRBJ1-5 | TRBV21-1
CASREIGRYNGYTF | TRBJ1-2 | TRBV6-2/TRBV6-3
CASSPEGGKNTGELFF | TRBJ2-2 | TRBV5-4
CASSWGGGNYNEQFF | TRBJ2-1 | TRBV5-1
CASSTVGQGSNTGELFF | TRBJ2-2 | TRBV7-3
CSARATGKGAGELFF | TRBJ2-2 | TRBV20-1
CSATRGWSGSTDTQYF | TRBJ2-3 | TRBV29-1
CASGLDSISAQHF | TRBJ1-5 | TRBV12-5